A selection of T cell receptor beta chains follows, all from one sample in a study of T-cell memory formation after mild COVID-19. Each CDR3 protein is one row after TCRdb ran MiXCR on the 5' RACE reads. The data hold some 310,000 distinct CDR3 sequences, with 20% to 25% observed a single time. The sample was PBMCs or a T cell subset sorted from them (not recorded which). All receptors derive from a man between 18 and 35 years old who had mild COVID-19 (a few samples of this study predate the infection). Cell type and time point are not known. Each CDR3 is given with its conserved first and last residue. Fields, in order: clone size, J gene, D gene, V gene, CDR3 DNA, CDR3 protein. A D gene is named only where the DNA matches it firmly. Where a row states a size, it is once, few, many or the class of an expanded clone; other rows omit it.

.	TRBJ1-1	.	TRBV5-1	TGCGCCAGCAGCTTGGGCTCCGGGCCTTACCAAGAAGCTTTCTTT	CASSLGSGPYQEAFF
.	TRBJ2-5	TRBD2	TRBV12-3/TRBV12-4	TGTGCCAGCAGTAGAATGGGGGGGGAAGAGACCCAGTACTTC	CASSRMGGEETQYF
.	TRBJ1-5	.	TRBV11-2	TGTGCCAGCAGCTTTGGCTGGACATGGGGCTTTGGTCAGCCCCAGCATTTT	CASSFGWTWGFGQPQHF
few	TRBJ2-1	TRBD2	TRBV4-1	TGCGCCAGCAACCTCCAGCGGGGGGAGTATGAGCAGTTCTTC	CASNLQRGEYEQFF
.	TRBJ2-3	TRBD2	TRBV5-6	TGTGCCAGCAGCTTGGCGGTAGCGGGGGTGTCAGATACGCAGTATTTT	CASSLAVAGVSDTQYF
.	TRBJ1-5	.	TRBV4-3	TGCGCCAGCAGCCAAGACGTGGGAGGGGTTAGCAATCAGCCCCAGCATTTT	CASSQDVGGVSNQPQHF
.	TRBJ2-5	TRBD2	TRBV4-1	TGCGCCAGCAGCCCGACTAGCGGGGGGGTTACAGAGACCCAGTACTTC	CASSPTSGGVTETQYF
.	TRBJ1-1	.	TRBV5-1	TGCGCCAGCAGCAGCTCGGGGGGGCCGAACGGGGCTTTCTTT	CASSSSGGPNGAFF
few	TRBJ2-4	.	TRBV7-2	TGTGCCAGCAGCTTAGCGGGTGCAACTCAAAACATTCAGTACTTC	CASSLAGATQNIQYF
few	TRBJ2-7	.	TRBV18	TGTGCCAGCTCAAACCGGGACGGCACCTACGAGCAGTACTTC	CASSNRDGTYEQYF
.	TRBJ2-3	.	TRBV7-9	TGTGCCAGCAGCTCCGGGCCCGCAAGCACAGATACGCAGTATTTT	CASSSGPASTDTQYF
many	TRBJ2-1	.	TRBV5-1	TGCGCCAGCAGCTTGGGAGGGAATTCCTACAATGAGCAGTTCTTC	CASSLGGNSYNEQFF
few	TRBJ2-3	TRBD2	TRBV11-2	TGTGCCAGCAGCTCCCCACAGGGCGGGGGGTCCCCCACAGATACGCAGTATTTT	CASSSPQGGGSPTDTQYF
few	TRBJ2-3	TRBD1	TRBV6-5	TGTGCCAGCCAAAGGACAGGCTACTCCACAGATACGCAGTATTTT	CASQRTGYSTDTQYF